The following is a TCR beta chain sequence with its context. The antigen is unknown. The TCR beta CDR3 regions underwent amplification from RNA transcripts. Second-round multiplex PCR came after first-round RT-PCR with HTBI primers. TCRdb reanalysed the multiplex PCR reads using MiXCR and keeps one entry per CDR3 protein. The table shows around 1.1 million distinct CDR3 sequences, with around a third occurring only once. The data derive from a study of Graves' ophthalmopathy and Graves' hyperthyroidism. Notes on the study in general: Most expanded clonotypes in thyroid above 0.001 frequency also showed up in blood.

Exclusion covered patients with other autoimmune diseases or uncontrolled infections (as well as pregnancy or lactation). Germline-derived CDR1 and CDR2 are SGHDN and FVKESK. V gave up 10 bases and J gave up 2 bases, with 21 bases separating them. The CDR3 has 15 residues. The sample consisted of peripheral blood or thyroid tissue (not recorded which). The sequence was obtained from an adult man with Graves' hyperthyroidism. The chain employs TRBV14 and TRBJ2-7; maybe TRBD1 (5 bases). For the CDR3, the DNA is TGTGCCACCAGTGACTTCAGGGCTACAGCCTACGAGCAGTACTTC. As protein: CATSDFRATAYEQYF.